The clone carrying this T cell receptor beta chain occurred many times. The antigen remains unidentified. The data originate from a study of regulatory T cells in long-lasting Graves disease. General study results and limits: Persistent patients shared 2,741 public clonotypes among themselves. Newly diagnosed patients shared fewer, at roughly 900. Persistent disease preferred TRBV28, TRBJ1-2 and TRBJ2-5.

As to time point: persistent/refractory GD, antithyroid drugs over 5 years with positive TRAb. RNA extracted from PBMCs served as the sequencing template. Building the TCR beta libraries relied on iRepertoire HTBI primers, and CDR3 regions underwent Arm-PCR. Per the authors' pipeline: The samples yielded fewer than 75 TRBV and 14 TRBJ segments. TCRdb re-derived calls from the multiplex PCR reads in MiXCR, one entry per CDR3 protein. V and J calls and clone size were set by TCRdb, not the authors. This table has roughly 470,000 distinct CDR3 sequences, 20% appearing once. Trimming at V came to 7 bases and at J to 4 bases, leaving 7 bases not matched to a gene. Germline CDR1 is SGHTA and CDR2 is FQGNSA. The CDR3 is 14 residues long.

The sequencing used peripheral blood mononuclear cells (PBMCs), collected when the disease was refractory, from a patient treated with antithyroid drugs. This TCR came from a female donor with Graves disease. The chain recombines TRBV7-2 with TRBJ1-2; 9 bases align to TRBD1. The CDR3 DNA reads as TGTGCCAGCAAACCACAGGGGGCCGGCTATGGCTACACCTTC. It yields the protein CASKPQGAGYGYTF.